This T cell receptor (beta chain) was sequenced during a study of T-cell reconstitution after alpha-beta-depleted transplantation in children. Points on this clonotype: Antigen: not known.

Findings and caveats of the study: Fresh T-cell production supplied most of the T-cell counts and diversity seen one year after transplant.

Unique molecular identifiers featured in how the TCRbeta library was prepared. MiXCR, applied by TCRdb to the PCR reads, yields one record per CDR3 protein. The sample shows around 800,000 distinct CDR3 sequences, roughly 15% of them seen only once. This sample comprised PBMCs, mostly from graft donor cells, obtained 360 days after TCRalphabeta/CD19-depleted stem cell transplant. The TCR was taken from a male patient between 10 and 17 years old who had a stem cell transplant for acute lymphoblastic leukemia, so the T cells may come from the graft donor.

CDR3 coding DNA: TGCAGTGCTACGGACAGACCAGCGGGAGGTCCTCACGAGCAGTACTTC. This translates into CSATDRPAGGPHEQYF. The chain is built from TRBV20-1 and TRBJ2-7; the match to TRBD2 covers 9 bases. With 4 bases clipped from V and 5 bases from J, the junction kept 15 bases outside the gene matches. Germline assignment: CDR1 DFQATT and CDR2 SNEGSKA (reference sequence). The CDR3 has 16 residues.